This T cell receptor beta chain derives from a study of control samples from healthy donors and cancer patients. Clones were read by immunoSEQ multiplex PCR, and TCRdb kept only the in-frame ones, dropping some. The data hold 100,000 to 120,000 clones, with around 87% observed a single time. As for this clone: Other DNA sequences of this sample code for an identical CDR3.

The CDR3 length is 13 residues. Germline lookup yields CDR1 LGHDT and CDR2 YNNKEL (reference sequence). V was cut by 1 base and J by 5 bases, with 8 bases left in between. The chain links TRBV3-1 (or the pseudogene TRBV3-2) to TRBJ2-5; no clear D. The sample taken for sequencing was PBMCs. The clonotype comes from a woman aged 55-69 years with lung cancer. CDR3 loop: CASSQGLAETQYF. In DNA form, the CDR3 reads TGTGCCAGCAGCCAAGGTCTTGCGGAGACCCAGTACTTC.